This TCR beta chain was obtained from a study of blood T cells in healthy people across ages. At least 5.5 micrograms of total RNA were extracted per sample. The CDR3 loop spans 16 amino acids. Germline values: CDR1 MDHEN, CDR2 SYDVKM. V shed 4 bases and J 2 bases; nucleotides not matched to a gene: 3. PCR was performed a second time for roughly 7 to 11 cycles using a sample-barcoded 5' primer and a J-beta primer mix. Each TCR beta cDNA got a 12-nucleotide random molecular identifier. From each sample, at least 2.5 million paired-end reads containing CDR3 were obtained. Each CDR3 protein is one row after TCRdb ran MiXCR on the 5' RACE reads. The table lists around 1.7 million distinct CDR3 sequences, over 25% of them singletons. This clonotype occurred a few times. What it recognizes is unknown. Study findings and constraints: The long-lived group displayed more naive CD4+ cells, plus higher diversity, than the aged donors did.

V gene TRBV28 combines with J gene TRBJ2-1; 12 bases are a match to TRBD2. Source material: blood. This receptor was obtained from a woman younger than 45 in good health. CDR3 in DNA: TGTGCCAGCAGTTCTTGGACTAGCGGGGCCTACAATGAGCAGTTCTTC. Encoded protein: CASSSWTSGAYNEQFF.